The rows below give T cell receptor beta chains drawn from one sample of a study of blood T cell repertoires in COVID-19. Measured with immunoSEQ multiplex PCR; TCRdb has only the in-frame clones, and not every one. The table lists around 130,000 clones, more than 85% of them singletons. The sample was peripheral blood. Every receptor here comes from a human donor in a cohort sampled during active COVID-19. Each CDR3 is given with its conserved first and last residue. Fields, in order: D gene, V gene, CDR3 length, CDR3 protein. D genes are given only for firm matches.

d_gene: NA; v_gene: TRBV20-1; len: 13; CDR3aa: CSASWGRNQPQHF
d_gene: NA; v_gene: TRBV10-2; len: 12; CDR3aa: CASSELREEQYF
d_gene: TRBD2; v_gene: TRBV28; len: 15; CDR3aa: CASSTPGGPGETQYF
d_gene: NA; v_gene: TRBV5-5; len: 17; CDR3aa: CASREDPKVQYYNEQFF
d_gene: TRBD1; v_gene: TRBV10-3; len: 14; CDR3aa: CAIQGQGSNQPQHF
d_gene: NA; v_gene: TRBV21-1; len: 16; CDR3aa: CASSKRQGAHPQGQHF
d_gene: NA; v_gene: TRBV7-9; len: 14; CDR3aa: CASPRGTGTDTQYF
d_gene: TRBD2; v_gene: TRBV7-3; len: 14; CDR3aa: CASSWDYYTGELFF
d_gene: NA; v_gene: TRBV11-3; len: 17; CDR3aa: CASSFSSGTSSTDTQYF
d_gene: NA; v_gene: TRBV10-2; len: 16; CDR3aa: CASSQGLSSSGNTIYF
d_gene: NA; v_gene: TRBV9; len: 16; CDR3aa: CASSVDAELSYNEQFF
d_gene: NA; v_gene: TRBV7-3; len: 17; CDR3aa: CASSRSVGSTSTDTQYF
d_gene: NA; v_gene: TRBV7-2; len: 13; CDR3aa: CASSLVVTDTQYF
d_gene: NA; v_gene: TRBV2; len: 17; CDR3aa: CASSERRGDSYNSPLHF
d_gene: TRBD2; v_gene: TRBV27; len: 17; CDR3aa: CASSFLTSASSYNEQFF
d_gene: NA; v_gene: TRBV27; len: 15; CDR3aa: CASRQTRDTTDTQYF